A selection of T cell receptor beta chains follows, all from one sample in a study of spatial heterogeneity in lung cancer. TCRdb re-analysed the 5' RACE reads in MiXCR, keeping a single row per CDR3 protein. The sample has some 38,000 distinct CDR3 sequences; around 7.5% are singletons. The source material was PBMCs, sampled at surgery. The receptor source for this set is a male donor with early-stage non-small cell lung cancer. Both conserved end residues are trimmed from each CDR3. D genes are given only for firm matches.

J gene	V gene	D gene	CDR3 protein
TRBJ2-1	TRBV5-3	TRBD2	ARSLVLPSGTYNEQF
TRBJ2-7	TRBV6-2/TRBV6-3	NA	ASRHPGTPYYEQY
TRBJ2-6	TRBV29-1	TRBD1	SVRQGAGANVLT
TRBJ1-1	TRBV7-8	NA	ASSSDGNTEAF
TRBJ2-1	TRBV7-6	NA	ASSLVVGDHEQF
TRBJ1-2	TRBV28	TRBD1	ASSVTGGPPNYGYT
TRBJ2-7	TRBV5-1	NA	ASSLEQVFHEQY
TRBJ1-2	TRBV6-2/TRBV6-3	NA	ASSSSDIYGYT
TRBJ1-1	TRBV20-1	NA	SARDRARNTEAF
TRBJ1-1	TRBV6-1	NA	ASGAGGNTEAF
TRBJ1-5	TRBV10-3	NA	AISESGYNQPQH
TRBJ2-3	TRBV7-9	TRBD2	ASSIGLAGTTDTQY
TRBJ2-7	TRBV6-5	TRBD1	ASSLGTGNSEQY
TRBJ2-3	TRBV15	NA	ATRETKLAGTDTQY
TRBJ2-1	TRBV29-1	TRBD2	SVEEVGLRYNEQF
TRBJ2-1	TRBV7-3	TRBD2	ASSPWTSAYNEQF
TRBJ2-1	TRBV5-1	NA	ASSLVPGLSSYNEQF
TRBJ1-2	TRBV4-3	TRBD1	ASSSRDRAQGGYT
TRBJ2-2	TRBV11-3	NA	VSSLVRWVAAELF
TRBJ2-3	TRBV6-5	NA	ASSLGALDTQY
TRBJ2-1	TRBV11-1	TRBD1	ASSLGTGEQF
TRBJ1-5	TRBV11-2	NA	ASSPGTSNQPQH
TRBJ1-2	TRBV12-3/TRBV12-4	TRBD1	ASSSQGADGYT
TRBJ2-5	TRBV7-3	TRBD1	ASSLVSGTVQETQY
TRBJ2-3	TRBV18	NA	ASSPGEWSTDTQY
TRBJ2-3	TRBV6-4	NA	ASKSGQSTDTQY
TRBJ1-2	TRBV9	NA	ASSVDYTAYGYT
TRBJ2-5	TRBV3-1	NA	ASSQRETRLEGGQY
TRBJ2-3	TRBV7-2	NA	ASSFRGTDTQY
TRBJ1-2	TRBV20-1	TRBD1	SARAGHGQGVDYGYT
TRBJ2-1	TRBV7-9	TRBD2	ASSATRLAGGWHEQF